What follows are 21 T cell receptor beta chains derived from one specimen sequenced in a study of blood T cell repertoires in COVID-19. Clones were sequenced by immunoSEQ multiplex PCR, and TCRdb holds only the in-frame ones, with some missing. Among roughly 92,000 clones listed, around 87% were seen once. The sample comprised peripheral blood. The receptors stem from a human donor with acute or convalescent COVID-19. The donor label of this sample is uncertain.

This clone has a handful of counts. The chain is built from TRBV4-1 and TRBJ2-2; tentative D call: TRBD2 (5 bases). Deletions cut 1 base from V and 6 bases from J, with 12 bases between. The CDR3 loop spans 15 amino acids. Germline assignment: CDR1 MGHRA and CDR2 YSYEKL. CDR3 residues: CASSQAQVSAGELFF. In DNA, the CDR3 is TGCGCCAGCAGCCAAGCCCAGGTTAGCGCCGGGGAGCTGTTTTTT.

This chain uses TRBV3-1 (or the pseudogene TRBV3-2) with TRBJ1-2; the match to TRBD1 covers 8 bases. CDR1 and CDR2 (germline): LGHDT, YNNKEL (reference sequence). The CDR3 runs to 15 residues. The V segment lost 4 bases and the J segment 7 bases; nucleotides outside the gene matches: 11. The CDR3 DNA sequence: TGTGCCAGCAGCCGCGAGGACAGGGAGGCACTTGGCTACACCTTC. Protein sequence: CASSREDREALGYTF.

This clone came up a few times. The genes are TRBV6-1 and TRBJ2-1, with D possibly TRBD1 on 6 matching bases. This CDR3 spans 16 amino acids. The germline gives CDR1 MNHNS, CDR2 SASEGT. The V gene lost 1 base and the J gene lost 7 bases, with 17 bases spanning the gap. The CDR3 loop reads CASSEEGRGMGNEQFF. The CDR3 DNA reads as TGTGCCAGCAGTGAAGAGGGCAGGGGAATGGGAAATGAGCAGTTCTTC.

This chain connects TRBV6-5 to TRBJ1-2; a possible D gene is TRBD1 (6 bases). Germline values: CDR1 MNHEY, CDR2 SVGAGI. V was clipped by 6 bases and J by 6 bases, with 14 bases between them. The CDR3 spans 13 residues. The CDR3 protein is CASRGTNRDGYTF. The CDR3 nucleotides are TGTGCCAGCAGGGGGACAAACAGAGATGGCTACACCTTC.

The CDR3 here is CASSLAQATNQPQHF. The CDR3 region has the DNA TGTGCCAGCAGTTTAGCACAGGCGACAAATCAGCCCCAGCATTTT. The chain couples TRBV28 to TRBJ1-5; tentatively, D is TRBD1 (5 bases). V was pared by 2 bases and J by 4 bases, with 12 bases between. The CDR3 consists of 15 residues. Looked up from germline, CDR1 is MDHEN and CDR2 is SYDVKM.

V gene TRBV6-5 combines with J gene TRBJ1-5; possible D gene TRBD1, 5 bases. V was pared by 2 bases and J by 6 bases, with 11 bases between. Per the germline V gene, CDR1 is MNHEY and CDR2 is SVGAGI. The CDR3 is 14 amino acids. The chain's CDR3 is CASSYTGGSQPQHF. In DNA, the CDR3 is TGTGCCAGCAGTTACACGGGGGGAAGTCAGCCCCAGCATTTT.

This chain joins TRBV19 and TRBJ1-6; 9 bases agree with TRBD1. CDR3 length: 14 residues. Trimming at V came to 5 bases and at J to 6 bases, leaving 2 bases not matched to a gene. Germline assignment: CDR1 LNHDA and CDR2 SQIVND (reference sequence). CDR3 sequence (DNA): TGTGCCAGTAGTCGGACAGGGGTTAATTCACCCCTCCACTTT. Its translation: CASSRTGVNSPLHF.

V is TRBV6-1 and J is TRBJ1-3; the D is unclear. Trimming stripped 2 bases from V and 0 bases from J, with 11 bases between. CDR3 length: 16 residues. Germline-derived CDR1 and CDR2 are MNHNS and SASEGT. The CDR3 DNA follows: TGTGCCAGCAGTGAATTGAGGGCCAACTCTGGAAACACCATATATTTT. Translation gives CASSELRANSGNTIYF.

This rearrangement joins TRBV9 to TRBJ1-1; possible D gene TRBD1, 6 bases. Trimming stripped 4 bases from V and 1 base from J, with 11 bases between. Looked up from germline, CDR1 is SGDLS and CDR2 is YYNGEE. CDR3 length: 14 residues. For the CDR3, the DNA is TGTGCCAGCAGCATGGGGACACAGAACACTGAAGCTTTCTTT. The encoded protein is CASSMGTQNTEAFF.

The J gene is TRBJ1-5, the V gene TRBV28, with 7 bases that match TRBD1. V lost 4 bases to trimming and J lost 3 bases; unmatched junction nucleotides: 12. CDR3 length: 17 amino acids. Per germline, CDR1 MDHEN and CDR2 SYDVKM. For the CDR3, the DNA is TGTGCCAGCAGTTCGGGGACAGTGGGGATGATCAATCAGCCCCAGCATTTT. Its translation is CASSSGTVGMINQPQHF. Full variable domain (missing parts from reference TRBV28 and TRBJ1-5): DVKVTQSSRYLVKRTGEKVFLECVQDMDHENMFWYRQDPGLGLRLIYFSYDVKMKEKGDIPEGYSVSREKKERFSLILESASTNQTSMYLCASSSGTVGMINQPQHFGDGTRLSIL.

The V gene is TRBV6-5, the J gene TRBJ1-4; unclear D gene. This CDR3 is 14 amino acids long. V dropped 10 bases and J dropped 3 bases, with 15 bases sitting between them. CDR1 is MNHEY, CDR2 SVGAGI, per germline. CDR3 sequence (DNA): TGTGCCACCCGACCCGGGGTCCCTAATGAAAAACTGTTTTTT. It translates to CATRPGVPNEKLFF.

The chain couples TRBV7-3 to TRBJ2-3; TRBD2 agrees at 14 bases. The germline gives CDR1 SGHTA, CDR2 FQGTGA. Trimming removed 6 bases from V and 5 bases from J; junction bases left unmatched: 13. This CDR3 is built from 18 residues. CDR3 nucleotides: TGTGCCAGCAGGGGGTCCTCTCCGGGACTAGCGGGGGAAGATACGCAGTATTTT. Translation gives CASRGSSPGLAGEDTQYF.

V gene TRBV28 combines with J gene TRBJ1-5; weak D call: TRBD1 (5 bases). Trimming removed 3 bases from V and 4 bases from J, with 10 bases in between. Germline lookup yields CDR1 MDHEN and CDR2 SYDVKM. The CDR3 has 14 residues. This CDR3 reads CASSFGAGNQPQHF. CDR3 sequence (DNA): TGTGCCAGCAGTTTTGGCGCAGGGAATCAGCCCCAGCATTTT. The full variable domain, its missing parts supplied by reference TRBV28 and TRBJ1-5, is DVKVTQSSRYLVKRTGEKVFLECVQDMDHENMFWYRQDPGLGLRLIYFSYDVKMKEKGDIPEGYSVSREKKERFSLILESASTNQTSMYLCASSFGAGNQPQHFGDGTRLSIL.

The genes are TRBV19 and TRBJ2-7; 11 nucleotides align to TRBD1. Germline trimming cut 5 bases from V and 2 bases from J; bases unmatched to any gene: 5. The CDR3 spans 15 residues. The germline CDR1 and CDR2 sequences are LNHDA and SQIVND (reference sequence). The CDR3 is CASSVGTGGTYEQYF. DNA of the CDR3: TGTGCCAGTAGTGTCGGGACAGGGGGAACCTACGAGCAGTACTTC.

The chain has TRBV9 and TRBJ1-5, with D perhaps TRBD1 (6 bases). Germline CDR1 reads SGDLS; CDR2 reads YYNGEE. V gave up 0 bases and J gave up 5 bases, with 6 bases separating them. The CDR3 is made up of 13 amino acids. In nucleotides, the CDR3 is TGTGCCAGCAGCGTAGCAGGGGATCAGCCCCAGCATTTT. It yields the protein CASSVAGDQPQHF.

Written as DNA, the CDR3 is TGCGCCAGCAAGCGGGGGGGAACGGAAAAACTGTTTTTT. It yields the protein CASKRGGTEKLFF. This chain uses TRBV5-1 with TRBJ1-4; a weak D match, TRBD1 (5 bases). The CDR3 runs to 13 residues. Trimming left V 6 bases short and J 8 bases short, with 14 bases between. CDR1 and CDR2 (germline): SGHRS, YFSETQ.

As for this clone: The same CDR3 is also encoded by other DNA sequences in this sample. The rearrangement joins TRBV6-5 to TRBJ1-5; 9 positions agree with TRBD1. Germline V CDR1 and CDR2: MNHEY, SVGAGI. Trimming cost V 7 bases and J 4 bases; bases outside gene matches: 5. The CDR3 sequence is 14 residues long. CDR3 sequence (DNA): TGTGCCAGCACTCCGGACAGGGGAAATCAGCCCCAGCATTTT. Protein sequence: CASTPDRGNQPQHF.

V usage is TRBV24-1 and J usage is TRBJ2-7, with 7 bases fitting TRBD2. Germline CDR1 and CDR2: KGHDR and SFDVKD. This CDR3 has 14 amino acids. Trimming took 2 bases from V and 2 from J; bases not matched to a gene: 2. The CDR3 spells CATSDSGGPYEQYF. In DNA, the CDR3 is TGTGCCACCAGTGATTCGGGGGGACCCTACGAGCAGTACTTC.

This chain links TRBV12-2 with TRBJ2-5; the table gives TRBD1 as D, unverified against the DNA. TRBV12-2 counts as a pseudogene. The CDR3 is made up of 16 amino acids. The DNA of the CDR3 is TGTGCAAGTCGCCAGAGAGGGACAACCCTGTGTGAGACCCAGTACTTC. It codes for CASRQRGTTLCETQYF.

This sequence joins TRBV5-1 and TRBJ2-5; 9 bases line up with TRBD2. V trimming: 2 bases; J trimming: 5 bases; junction bases outside the gene matches: 7. In germline, CDR1 is SGHRS, CDR2 YFSETQ. The CDR3 extends over 15 amino acids. Here the CDR3 reads CASSFGSAGGETQYF. The CDR3 DNA sequence: TGCGCCAGCAGCTTTGGTTCAGCGGGGGGTGAGACCCAGTACTTC. The full variable domain, rest sourced from reference TRBV5-1 and TRBJ2-5, is KAGVTQTPRYLIKTRGQQVTLSCSPISGHRSVSWYQQTPGQGLQFLFEYFSETQRNKGNFPGRFSGRQFSNSRSEMNVSTLELGDSALYLCASSFGSAGGETQYFGPGTRLLVL.

The chain recombines TRBV2 with TRBJ1-5; maybe TRBD1 (6 bases). Germline CDR1 is SNHLY and CDR2 is FYNNEI. V shed 4 bases and J shed 6 bases, with 13 bases lying between them. CDR3 length: 14 amino acids. CDR3 coding DNA: TGTGCCAGCAGTGTGGAGCGGGGGCGTCAGCCCCAGCATTTT. Encoded protein: CASSVERGRQPQHF. Full variable domain (missing parts from reference TRBV2 and TRBJ1-5): EPEVTQTPSHQVTQMGQEVILRCVPISNHLYFYWYRQILGQKVEFLVSFYNNEISEKSEIFDDQFSVERPDGSNFTLKIRSTKLEDSAMYFCASSVERGRQPQHFGDGTRLSIL.